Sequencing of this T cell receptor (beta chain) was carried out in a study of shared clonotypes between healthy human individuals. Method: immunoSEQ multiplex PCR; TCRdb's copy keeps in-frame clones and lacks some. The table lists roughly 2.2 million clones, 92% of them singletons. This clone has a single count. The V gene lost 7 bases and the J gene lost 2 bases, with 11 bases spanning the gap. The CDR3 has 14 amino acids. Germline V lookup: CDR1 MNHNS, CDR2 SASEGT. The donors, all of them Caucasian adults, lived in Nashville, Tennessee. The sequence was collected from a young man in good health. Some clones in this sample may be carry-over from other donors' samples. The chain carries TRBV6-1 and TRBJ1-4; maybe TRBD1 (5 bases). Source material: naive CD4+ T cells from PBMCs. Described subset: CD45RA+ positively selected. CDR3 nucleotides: TGTGCCAGCACCTTGAGGGGTACTAATGAAAAACTGTTTTTT. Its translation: CASTLRGTNEKLFF.